Presented here are 8 T cell receptor beta chains from one specimen sequenced in a study of vaccination and CD4 T cells after COVID-19. The sample's treatment: roughly 11-day PBMC culture with coronavirus spike peptide pools or control peptides (ViraFEST assay). Oncomine TCR Beta short-read sequencing was applied to DNA from cultured CD4+ T cells. A single record per CDR3 protein comes from TCRdb applying MiXCR to the PCR reads. The sample consists of fewer than 6,000 distinct CDR3 sequences, over 45% of them appearing once. The antigens for these receptors are not known. Sequenced: CD4+ T cells from blood, cultured in vitro. The origin of the receptors is a human donor who had recovered from COVID-19.

The chain combines TRBV27 with TRBJ1-5; no reliable D call. The CDR3 loop spans 16 amino acids. Trimming stripped 5 bases from V and 2 bases from J, with 16 bases between. Germline V CDR1 and CDR2: MNHEY, SMNVEV (reference sequence). The CDR3 spells CASSPYSFRGNQPQHF. CDR3 coding DNA: TGTGCCAGCAGTCCCTACAGCTTTAGGGGCAATCAGCCCCAGCATTTT.

This rearrangement joins TRBV6-1 to TRBJ1-5; D unresolved. The V end was cut by 0 bases, the J end by 0 bases, with 9 bases between. The germline gives CDR1 MNHNS, CDR2 SASEGT. This CDR3 is built from 16 residues. CDR3 sequence: CASSEAAGYSNQPQHF. CDR3 sequence (DNA): TGTGCCAGCAGTGAAGCGGCGGGTTATAGCAATCAGCCCCAGCATTTT.

This clonotype was counted between two and nine times. This chain links TRBV18 with TRBJ1-2, with D possibly being TRBD1 (6 bases). CDR3 length: 13 amino acids. Trimming left V 2 bases short and J 7 bases short, with 11 bases between. The germline V gene has CDR1 KGHSH and CDR2 LQKENI. The CDR3 reads CASSPIQGLGYTF. Here the CDR3 DNA reads TGTGCCAGCTCACCAATACAGGGACTTGGCTACACCTTC.

A remark on this clonotype: A read error may account for a junction end that differs from germline. The CDR3: CASSRWGTLNTDTQYF. The CDR3 bases are TGTGCTAGCAGCCGATGGGGGACTTTAAACACAGATACGCAGTATTTT. The rearrangement uses TRBV7-7 and TRBJ2-3, with TRBD2 as a possible D gene (6 bases). This CDR3 contains 16 residues. Germline V gives CDR1 SSHAT, CDR2 FNYEAQ (reference sequence).

The chain links TRBV20-1 to TRBJ1-3, with 10 bases fitting TRBD1. The V gene's germline CDR1 is DFQATT and CDR2 SNEGSKA (reference sequence). With 5 bases clipped from V and 0 bases from J, the junction kept 7 bases outside the gene matches. This CDR3 has 16 residues. Here the CDR3 reads CSARRTGGFSGNTIYF. CDR3 in DNA: TGCAGTGCTCGAAGGACAGGGGGTTTCTCTGGAAACACCATATATTTT.

V and J are TRBV2 and TRBJ2-7; 8 bases match TRBD2. CDR3 length: 15 amino acids. Germline V lookup: CDR1 SNHLY, CDR2 FYNNEI. The V and J ends lost 9 bases and 6 bases, in that order; junction bases with no gene match: 16. The CDR3 sequence: CASKRTGLAGGEQYF. DNA of the CDR3: TGTGCCAGTAAACGGACGGGGCTAGCGGGTGGCGAGCAGTACTTC.

The V and J genes are TRBV5-1 and TRBJ1-1; a possible D gene is TRBD1 (6 bases). The CDR3 length is 14 residues. The germline gives CDR1 SGHRS, CDR2 YFSETQ. Trimming left V 7 bases short and J 0 bases short, with 13 bases between. CDR3 nucleotides: TGCGCCAGCTCGAGGGGGTCGATGAACACTGAAGCTTTCTTT. Protein: CASSRGSMNTEAFF.

This rearrangement joins TRBV5-1 to TRBJ1-5; D uncertain. V shed 0 bases and J shed 2 bases, with 6 bases lying between them. Germline CDR1 and CDR2: SGHRS and YFSETQ. The length of the CDR3 is 14 residues. CDR3 loop: CASSLESGNQPQHF. The CDR3 DNA sequence: TGCGCCAGCAGCTTGGAGTCAGGCAATCAGCCCCAGCATTTT.